A selection of T cell receptor beta chains follows, all from one sample in a study of PD-1 blockade in classical Hodgkin lymphoma. Some clones are missing from TCRdb's copy, which holds only in-frame ones; the method was immunoSEQ multiplex PCR. Of under 50,000 clones listed, around three fifths are singletons. Sample: peripheral blood mononuclear cells (PBMCs), taken before the fourth cycle of nivolumab. The source of these receptors is a human donor with classical Hodgkin lymphoma. Each CDR3 is given with its conserved first and last residue. A D gene is named only where the DNA matches it firmly. Clone size appears in some rows only: once, few, many, or a class for an expanded clone.

V	J	size	D	DNA	CDR3
TRBV6-5	TRBJ1-3	few	-	TGTGCCAGCAGTCCGGGAGGGGTATCTGGAAACACCATATATTTT	CASSPGGVSGNTIYF
TRBV30	TRBJ1-2	few	TRBD1	TGTGCCTGGAGTGTACGAAGGACAGGGCACTCTGGCTACACCTTC	CAWSVRRTGHSGYTF
TRBV7-9	TRBJ1-3	-	TRBD1	TGTGCCAGCAGCTTCTTCGACAGGGACAACACCATATATTTT	CASSFFDRDNTIYF
TRBV6-1	TRBJ2-1	few	-	TGTGCCAGCAGTGAAGCGCCCGGGTTCTCCTACAATGAGCAGTTCTTC	CASSEAPGFSYNEQFF
TRBV4-3	TRBJ1-4	-	-	TGCGCCAGCAGCCAAGGCGACAGGACTAATGAAAAACTGTTTTTT	CASSQGDRTNEKLFF
TRBV5-8	TRBJ1-6	-	TRBD1	TGTGCCAGCAGGTACAGGGGATTAGGGGGTAATTCACCCCTCCACTTT	CASRYRGLGGNSPLHF
TRBV5-6	TRBJ1-2	-	-	TGTGCCAGCAGCTTGGGGCAGGGCTTTGGCTATGGCTACACCTTC	CASSLGQGFGYGYTF
TRBV30	TRBJ2-7	once	-	TGTGCCTGCACGCCTAGCCCCTACGAGCAGTACTTC	CACTPSPYEQYF
TRBV9	TRBJ1-5	-	TRBD1	TGTGCCAGCAGCGCCTACCTTAGGGGGCTGGAAGGGAATAGCAATCAGCCCCAGCATTTT	CASSAYLRGLEGNSNQPQHF
TRBV5-1	TRBJ1-1	-	TRBD1	TGCGCCAGCAGCTCGGGACAGGGTGCCACTGAAGCTTTCTTT	CASSSGQGATEAFF
TRBV18	TRBJ2-3	few	TRBD1	TGTGCCAGCTCACCGCGCCCGGGACAGGGAATCGTAGATACGCAGTATTTT	CASSPRPGQGIVDTQYF
TRBV28	TRBJ2-5	-	-	TGTGCCAGCTGCTCGGACAGACAAGAGACCCAGTACTTC	CASCSDRQETQYF
TRBV5-1	TRBJ2-7	-	TRBD2	TGCGCCAGCAGCTTGGGAGCTAGCGGCGCCTACGAGCAGTACTTC	CASSLGASGAYEQYF
TRBV23-1	TRBJ2-7	-	TRBD1	TGCGCCAGCAGTCGCCTGGGACAGGCCGGCTCCTACGAGCAGTACTTC	CASSRLGQAGSYEQYF
TRBV28	TRBJ1-2	-	TRBD1	TGTGCCAGCAGTTTTATCGACAGGGGGCTTTATGGCTACACCTTC	CASSFIDRGLYGYTF
TRBV7-3	TRBJ2-1	-	TRBD2	TGTGCCAGCAGCCTGGGGACTAGCGGGACGAGTGAGCAGTTCTTC	CASSLGTSGTSEQFF
TRBV19	TRBJ2-1	-	-	TGTGCCAGTAGTATCGTAGCGGAAAATCAGCAGTTCTTC	CASSIVAENQQFF
TRBV30	TRBJ1-2	-	TRBD1	TGTGCCTGGAGTCCCCGGACAGGGCATGGCTACACCTTC	CAWSPRTGHGYTF
TRBV5-1	TRBJ1-5	-	-	TGCGCCAGCAGCTTGGGGACACAGAATCAGCCCCAGCATTTT	CASSLGTQNQPQHF
TRBV6-5	TRBJ1-5	-	-	TGTGCCAGCAGTTACTCAGGGGACGAGGAGCCCCAGCATTTT	CASSYSGDEEPQHF
TRBV28	TRBJ2-7	-	TRBD2	TGTGCCAGTCATACCGCTAGCGGGAGGGATTCAGAGCAGTACTTC	CASHTASGRDSEQYF
TRBV7-3	TRBJ1-1	-	-	TGTGCCAGCAGCTTGAAACGGGGGGACACTGAAGCTTTCTTT	CASSLKRGDTEAFF
TRBV28	TRBJ2-7	once	-	TGTGCCAGCAGTTTATTGAACGGAGAGATTTTTAGCTACGAGCAGTACTTC	CASSLLNGEIFSYEQYF
TRBV6-5	TRBJ1-1	-	-	TGTGCCAGCAGCCGAACCGGGGGCACTGAAGCTTTCTTT	CASSRTGGTEAFF
TRBV28	TRBJ2-7	-	-	TGTGCCAGCAGGGCCGGGGTTACGGGCTACGAGCAGTACTTC	CASRAGVTGYEQYF
TRBV6-5	TRBJ2-2	-	TRBD1	TGTGCCAGCAGTTGGGATGGAACAGGGGTCACCGGGGAGCTGTTTTTT	CASSWDGTGVTGELFF
TRBV28	TRBJ1-5	-	TRBD1	TGTGCCAGCAGTTTAGCCGGGACAGCTCCTAATCAGCCCCAGCATTTT	CASSLAGTAPNQPQHF
TRBV19	TRBJ2-3	-	-	TGTGCCAGTACCGAGGGACCGAACACAGATACGCAGTATTTT	CASTEGPNTDTQYF